The TCR beta chain described here comes from a study of tumor-infiltrating lymphocytes in primary liver carcinoma. Study information: Those enrolled were patients of both sexes, who were aged 30 to 69 years. Sample yields of productive TCRbeta reads, ranging from roughly 3.5 to 8 million, were similar across tissue types.

The researchers produced TCR beta cDNA from roughly 500 ng total RNA with a constant-region primer. A slightly modified ARM-PCR protocol with three nested multiplex PCR rounds produced these TCR beta libraries. Two initial PCR rounds of 10 to 11 cycles each paired TRBV1-TRBV30 forward primers with a C-beta reverse primer. TCRdb itself ran the multiplex PCR reads through MiXCR, one entry per CDR3 protein. The table lists about 310,000 distinct CDR3 sequences, 58% of them singletons, with about 17% in the top ten. The CDR3 is 11 amino acids. CDR1 and CDR2 from the germline V gene are MNHNS and SASEGT. V was cut by 4 bases and J by 6 bases, with 5 bases left in between. Notes on this clonotype: Antigen specificity is unknown.

In addition to blood RNA drawn from unsorted whole blood, germline DNA was extracted. Study-wide findings and caveats: The use of bulk unsorted samples meant that CD4+ and CD8+ repertoires were not compared.

Sequenced: peripheral blood. The chain carries TRBV6-1 and TRBJ2-3; D not resolved. The TCR originated in a woman aged 30 to 39 with primary liver carcinoma and hepatitis B virus infection. CDR3 sequence: CASSGYDTQYF. As DNA, the CDR3 is TGTGCCAGCAGTGGATATGATACGCAGTATTTT.